This T cell receptor (beta chain) came from a study of blood T cell repertoires in COVID-19. Study information: COVID-19 samples from acute and convalescent phases originated in the United States, Italy and Spain.

Methods used by the authors: Reference gene primer amplification in the assay estimated nucleated cell counts. Sequenced by immunoSEQ multiplex PCR; TCRdb stores in-frame clones only, minus some. D and trimming come from the DNA, and the V and J calls and clone size come from that table. The sample includes under 300,000 clones, around 91% of them seen just once. Germline values: CDR1 LNHNV, CDR2 YYDKDF (reference sequence). This CDR3 contains 18 residues. Germline trimming cut 1 base from V and 2 bases from J; bases unmatched to any gene: 3. This receptor was identified in a woman under 30 who had recovered from COVID-19. The genes are TRBV15 and TRBJ2-6, with TRBD2 identical over 12 bases. Sequenced material: PBMCs or T cells enriched from blood (not recorded which). DNA for the CDR3: TGTGCCACCAGCAGAGGGCTAGCGGGGGGGACTGGGGCCAACGTCCTGACTTTC. Its protein is CATSRGLAGGTGANVLTF. Supplemented by reference TRBV15 and TRBJ2-6, the full variable domain reads DAMVIQNPRYQVTQFGKPVTLSCSQTLNHNVMYWYQQKSSQAPKLLFHYYDKDFNNEADTPDNFQSRRPNTSFCFLDIRSPGLGDTAMYLCATSRGLAGGTGANVLTFGAGSRLTVL.